This TCR beta chain was retrieved from a study of Graves' ophthalmopathy and Graves' hyperthyroidism. Germline CDR1 reads KGHSH; CDR2 reads LQKENI. This CDR3 region has 15 residues. V was shortened by 2 bases and J by 4 bases, with 14 bases between the two germline ends. For repertoire sequencing, the TCR beta CDR3 regions were amplified from RNA transcripts. First-round RT-PCR with HTBI primers preceded a second-round multiplex PCR. Each CDR3 protein is one row after TCRdb ran MiXCR on the multiplex PCR reads. The sample yields approximately 380,000 distinct CDR3 sequences, under 25% seen once. Other autoimmune disease, uncontrolled infection, pregnancy and lactation led to exclusion. Diagnosis used clinical symptoms, serum thyroxine, TRAb, thyroid ultrasound and orbital computed tomography. This clonotype showed up many times.

This clonotype originated in a woman aged 18-35 years with stable Graves' hyperthyroidism. The chain is built from TRBV18 and TRBJ1-1; D perhaps matches TRBD1 (5 bases). What was sequenced was peripheral blood. The CDR3 coding sequence is TGTGCCAGCTCACCAAGAGGGCTTGGGGCCACTGAAGCTTTCTTT. Amino acid sequence: CASSPRGLGATEAFF.